Following are 18 T cell receptor beta chains from one sample sequenced in a study of cytomegalovirus exposure and HLA in healthy donors. With 60 Vbeta and 13 Jbeta primers, the PCR was carried out. Profiling relied on immunoSEQ multiplex PCR, and the TCRdb table lists in-frame clones only, not all of them. The sample records about 110,000 clones, around 73% being singletons. What was sequenced was PBMCs. These TCRs come from a man aged 35-49 years in good health and CMV-seronegative.

CDR3 coding DNA: TGTGCCAGCAGCTACCTGGGAGGTCAGCCCCAGCATTTT. Amino acid sequence: CASSYLGGQPQHF. J is TRBJ1-5 and V is TRBV7-2; D remains ambiguous. This CDR3 is built from 13 residues. Germline V lookup: CDR1 SGHTA, CDR2 FQGNSA. Trimming left V 4 bases short and J 6 bases short, with 10 bases between.

The chain joins TRBV6-5 to TRBJ1-1, with a weak D call TRBD1 (6 bases). The germline gives CDR1 MNHEY, CDR2 SVGAGI. The CDR3 is 13 amino acids. V lost 6 bases and J lost 0, with 8 bases in between. CDR3 in amino acids: CASRDRLNTEAFF. In DNA form, the CDR3 reads TGTGCCAGCAGAGACAGGCTGAACACTGAAGCTTTCTTT.

The rearrangement joins TRBV7-8 to TRBJ2-1; 10 bases are shared with TRBD2. Germline V gene sequence: CDR1 SGHVS, CDR2 FQNEAQ. The CDR3 has 14 residues. With 5 bases clipped from V and 7 bases from J, the junction kept 5 bases outside the gene matches. CDR3 nucleotides: TGTGCCAGCAGCCATAGCGGGGGGCTTAATGAGCAGTTCTTC. This encodes CASSHSGGLNEQFF.

This sequence joins TRBV9 and TRBJ2-7; D unclear. In germline, CDR1 is SGDLS, CDR2 YYNGEE. CDR3 size: 14 residues. The germline V and J ends were trimmed by 0 bases and 2 bases, with 9 bases remaining between them. For the CDR3, the DNA is TGTGCCAGCAGCGTAGACCCAGGCCCCTACGAGCAGTACTTC. This gives the protein CASSVDPGPYEQYF.

The chain links TRBV7-8 to TRBJ1-4; the match to TRBD1 covers 10 bases. V gave up 4 bases and J gave up 7 bases; unmatched junction bases: 9. Germline CDR1 is SGHVS and CDR2 is FQNEAQ. The CDR3 consists of 16 residues. The CDR3 reads CASSSKTGTGVEKLFF. The CDR3 DNA sequence: TGTGCCAGCAGCTCAAAAACCGGGACAGGGGTTGAAAAACTGTTTTTT.

This chain uses TRBV2 with TRBJ1-5, with 7 bases matching TRBD1. Germline CDR1 and CDR2: SNHLY and FYNNEI. V shed 6 bases and J 4 bases; nucleotides not matched to a gene: 15. This CDR3 spans 17 amino acids. The CDR3 DNA reads TGTGCCAGCAGCACACAACTACAGGGGTTAGGGAATCAGCCCCAGCATTTT. Its protein is CASSTQLQGLGNQPQHF.

The rearrangement links TRBV11-2 to TRBJ1-2; 7 bases align to TRBD1. Per germline, CDR1 SGHAT and CDR2 FQNNGV. V lost 3 bases, J lost 7 bases, and 20 bases stayed unmatched. The CDR3 spans 18 residues. CDR3 bases: TGTGCCAGCAGCTTGGCGGATCTATCCCCGGAGGGGGCGCCTGGCTACACCTTC. This gives the protein CASSLADLSPEGAPGYTF.

The chain recombines TRBV7-9 with TRBJ2-7, with TRBD2 matching 9 bases. CDR3 size: 15 residues. The trim removed 3 bases at V and 2 bases at J, leaving 5 bases unmatched. The germline gives CDR1 SEHNR, CDR2 FQNEAQ (reference sequence). CDR3 in DNA: TGTGCCAGCAGCTTTTCTAGCGGGGTACCCTACGAGCAGTACTTC. The encoded protein is CASSFSSGVPYEQYF.

The chain has TRBV4-3 and TRBJ2-5, with TRBD2 identical over 7 bases. V lost 3 bases to trimming and J lost 7 bases; unmatched junction nucleotides: 8. Per germline, CDR1 LGHNA and CDR2 YSLEER. The length of the CDR3 is 14 residues. The CDR3 reads CASSHRPGEGTQYF. The CDR3 DNA follows: TGCGCCAGCAGCCACCGACCCGGGGAGGGGACCCAGTACTTC.

The chain has TRBV29-1 and TRBJ1-1; 7 bases agree with TRBD1. V lost 7 bases and J lost 3; bases outside the gene matches: 5. CDR1 is SQVTM, CDR2 ANQGSEA, per germline. CDR3 length equals 12 residues. DNA for the CDR3: TGCAGCGCCCGCAGGGGGGACACTGAAGCTTTCTTT. Its protein product is CSARRGDTEAFF.

The sample holds one count of this clone. The chain recombines TRBV4-1 with TRBJ1-3; possible D gene TRBD1, 5 bases. Trimming removed 0 bases from V and 2 bases from J, with 11 bases in between. CDR3 size: 16 residues. Germline V gene lookup returns CDR1 MGHRA and CDR2 YSYEKL. CDR3 loop: CASSQERTPAGNTIYF. CDR3 DNA: TGCGCCAGCAGCCAAGAACGGACACCGGCTGGAAACACCATATATTTT.

The chain uses TRBV4-2 and TRBJ2-5; 8 nucleotides agree with TRBD2. The DNA matches TRBJ2-7 better at its end, which makes the J call doubtful. The germline V gene has CDR1 LGHNA and CDR2 YNFKEQ. CDR3 length: 13 amino acids. The CDR3 here is CASSLSGGYEQYF. CDR3 sequence (DNA): TGTGCCAGCAGCCTCAGCGGGGGCTACGAGCAGTACTTC.

The table lists this clone with a few counts. The chain joins TRBV27 to TRBJ2-4; TRBD1 is a possible D gene (7 bases). The V gene's germline CDR1 is MNHEY and CDR2 SMNVEV (reference sequence). The V gene lost 0 bases and the J gene lost 3 bases, with 15 bases spanning the gap. The CDR3 runs 17 residues. CDR3 loop: CASSLSPGGGLKNIQYF. DNA of the CDR3: TGTGCCAGCAGTTTATCGCCAGGAGGGGGCCTCAAAAACATTCAGTACTTC.

This chain connects TRBV15 to TRBJ2-1, with 10 positions matching TRBD1. Germline loops: CDR1 LNHNV, CDR2 YYDKDF (reference sequence). This CDR3 is built from 16 residues. The junction had 6 bases not matched to a gene; V was cut back by 1 base and J by 6 bases. In DNA form, the CDR3 reads TGTGCCACCAGCAGAGGGGGACAGGGGTTTGGCAATGAGCAGTTCTTC. Its protein is CATSRGGQGFGNEQFF.

This chain connects TRBV5-6 to TRBJ2-1; TRBD1 is a possible D gene (6 bases). CDR1 and CDR2 from the germline V gene are SGHDT and YYEEEE. The CDR3 sequence is 13 residues long. Trimming removed 0 bases at V and 7 bases at J, with 8 bases between. DNA of the CDR3: TGTGCCAGCAGCTTGGTCAGGGGAAATGAGCAGTTCTTC. Translation gives CASSLVRGNEQFF. Full variable domain (rest looked up from reference TRBV5-6 and TRBJ2-1): DAGVTQSPTHLIKTRGQQVTLRCSPKSGHDTVSWYQQALGQGPQFIFQYYEEEERQRGNFPDRFSGHQFPNYSSELNVNALLLGDSALYLCASSLVRGNEQFFGPGTRLTVL.

This chain uses TRBV2 with TRBJ2-7; a weak D match, TRBD1 (5 bases). This CDR3 has 12 amino acids. Germline V gene data show CDR1 as SNHLY and CDR2 as FYNNEI. The ends were cut back, 11 bases at V and 0 bases at J, with 11 bases in the middle. In nucleotides, the CDR3 is TGTGCCCTCAGGACAACCTCCTACGAGCAGTACTTC. As protein: CALRTTSYEQYF.

CDR3 nucleotides: TGTGCCAGCAGCCCACAGGGGAATTCCTACGAGCAGTACTTC. Its translation is CASSPQGNSYEQYF. The V gene is TRBV7-3, the J gene TRBJ2-7; 7 nucleotides agree with TRBD1. V trimming: 5 bases; J trimming: 1 base; junction bases outside the gene matches: 5. CDR3 length equals 14 residues. Germline values: CDR1 SGHTA, CDR2 FQGTGA.

The V and J genes are TRBV4-2 and TRBJ2-7; D might be TRBD1 (5 bases). Germline CDR1 is LGHNA and CDR2 is YNFKEQ. This CDR3 is 15 amino acids long. V was clipped by 0 bases and J by 2 bases, with 11 bases between them. The CDR3 region is CASSQDLDRTYEQYF. CDR3 bases: TGTGCCAGCAGCCAAGACCTAGACAGAACCTACGAGCAGTACTTC.